This T cell receptor (beta chain) came from a study of blood T cell repertoires in COVID-19. The wider study: In each case, the material was cDNA or gDNA derived from T cells, B-cell-depleted T cells, or PBMCs.

J gave up 1 base and V 4 bases, and 5 bases lay outside the gene matches. Germline assignment: CDR1 SEHNR and CDR2 FQNEAQ (reference sequence). The CDR3 spans 15 residues. The method was immunoSEQ multiplex PCR; TCRdb's version includes in-frame clones alone and lacks a portion of them. The profile shows 150,000 to 200,000 clones, approximately 83% of them singletons. Material: PBMCs or T cells enriched from blood (not recorded which). The chain carries TRBV7-9 and TRBJ2-3; TRBD1 agrees at 7 bases. This clonotype originated in a woman aged 60-70 years who had recovered from COVID-19. The DNA for the CDR3 is TGTGCCAGCAGCTGGGGTGACAGGGGCACAGATACGCAGTATTTT. It specifies CASSWGDRGTDTQYF.